Listed below are T cell receptor beta chains from one sample, sequenced in a study of OX40 agonist ivuxolimab in advanced cancers. This table comes from immunoSEQ multiplex PCR, and its TCRdb copy is limited to in-frame clones, with some not included. The profile shows roughly 70,000 clones, 85% of them singletons. The sequences come from CD4+ or CD8+ T cells sorted from blood, collected in a trial of the OX40 agonist ivuxolimab. These receptors came from an adult with an advanced solid tumor such as melanoma, head and neck, liver or kidney cancer. Both conserved end residues are part of each CDR3. Fields, in order: clone size, V gene, J gene, D gene, CDR3 DNA, CDR3 protein. A D gene is named only where the DNA matches it firmly. Expanded clones are given a class, and other clones once, few, many or no size at all.

clone size: -
V gene: TRBV2
J gene: TRBJ2-2
D gene: -
CDR3 DNA: TGTGCCAGCAGGACGGATGGCTACACCGGGGAGCTGTTTTTT
CDR3 protein: CASRTDGYTGELFF

clone size: -
V gene: TRBV19
J gene: TRBJ2-4
D gene: -
CDR3 DNA: TGTGCCAGTAGTCCAGGGGGGACCAAAAACATTCAGTACTTC
CDR3 protein: CASSPGGTKNIQYF

clone size: -
V gene: TRBV7-9
J gene: TRBJ2-1
D gene: -
CDR3 DNA: TGTGCCAGCAGTGAACCTTACAATGAGCAGTTCTTC
CDR3 protein: CASSEPYNEQFF

clone size: -
V gene: TRBV2
J gene: TRBJ1-1
D gene: -
CDR3 DNA: TGTGCCAGCAGTCTTAACAGGGACATGAACACTGAAGCTTTCTTT
CDR3 protein: CASSLNRDMNTEAFF

clone size: -
V gene: TRBV7-8
J gene: TRBJ1-2
D gene: TRBD1
CDR3 DNA: TGTGCCAGCAGCTACTCCCAGGGGGCGGGGGGCTACACCTTC
CDR3 protein: CASSYSQGAGGYTF

clone size: -
V gene: TRBV6-6
J gene: TRBJ2-7
D gene: TRBD1
CDR3 DNA: TGTGCCAGCAGTTACCCACAGGGGGCGGTGGACGAGCAGTACTTC
CDR3 protein: CASSYPQGAVDEQYF

clone size: once
V gene: TRBV7-5
J gene: TRBJ1-1
D gene: -
CDR3 DNA: TGTGCCAGAAGCTTAGGCTGCACTGAAGCTTTCTTT
CDR3 protein: CARSLGCTEAFF

clone size: once
V gene: TRBV28
J gene: TRBJ2-2
D gene: -
CDR3 DNA: TGTGCCACTTTGATGCCGAACACCGGGGAGCTGTTTTTT
CDR3 protein: CATLMPNTGELFF

clone size: -
V gene: TRBV28
J gene: TRBJ1-2
D gene: -
CDR3 DNA: TGTGCCAGCACCGACGGGGGCAGGGTTATCTATGGCTACACCTTC
CDR3 protein: CASTDGGRVIYGYTF

clone size: once
V gene: TRBV2
J gene: TRBJ1-1
D gene: -
CDR3 DNA: TGTGCCAGCATATCACTGAGGGGGGGAGGCACTGAAGCTTTCTTT
CDR3 protein: CASISLRGGGTEAFF

clone size: -
V gene: TRBV5-6
J gene: TRBJ2-1
D gene: TRBD2
CDR3 DNA: TGTGCCAGCAGCTTGAGGTACGGGACTAGAACGGCCGAGCAGTTCTTC
CDR3 protein: CASSLRYGTRTAEQFF

clone size: -
V gene: TRBV9
J gene: TRBJ2-2
D gene: TRBD2
CDR3 DNA: TGTGCCAGCAGCGTAGAGGCGGGAGGCACCGGGGAGCTGTTTTTT
CDR3 protein: CASSVEAGGTGELFF

clone size: -
V gene: TRBV6-5
J gene: TRBJ2-1
D gene: -
CDR3 DNA: TGTGCCAGCAGTACGGGGGAACTCGCCAACAATGAGCAGTTCTTC
CDR3 protein: CASSTGELANNEQFF

clone size: -
V gene: TRBV7-9
J gene: TRBJ2-2
D gene: TRBD2
CDR3 DNA: TGTGCCAGCAGCCTGGAGCGGGGGAACACCGGGGAGCTGTTTTTT
CDR3 protein: CASSLERGNTGELFF

clone size: -
V gene: TRBV14
J gene: TRBJ2-7
D gene: TRBD1
CDR3 DNA: TGTGCCAGCAGACGGGACAGTCGCTACGAGCAGTACTTC
CDR3 protein: CASRRDSRYEQYF

clone size: -
V gene: TRBV7-6
J gene: TRBJ1-2
D gene: -
CDR3 DNA: TGTGCCAGCAGCTCAGGACAGAGCAACTATGGCTACACCTTC
CDR3 protein: CASSSGQSNYGYTF

clone size: -
V gene: TRBV4-1
J gene: TRBJ2-1
D gene: -
CDR3 DNA: TGCGCCAGCAGCCTCGGCCGGGTTTTCAATGAGCAGTTCTTC
CDR3 protein: CASSLGRVFNEQFF

clone size: -
V gene: TRBV6-5
J gene: TRBJ1-6
D gene: -
CDR3 DNA: TGTGCCAGCAGTTACTCAGGGGGGGATTCACCCCTCCACTTT
CDR3 protein: CASSYSGGDSPLHF

clone size: -
V gene: TRBV4-3
J gene: TRBJ1-6
D gene: -
CDR3 DNA: TGCGCCAGCAGCCAACGGGATGGGGATTCACCCCTCCACTTT
CDR3 protein: CASSQRDGDSPLHF

clone size: -
V gene: TRBV9
J gene: TRBJ1-5
D gene: -
CDR3 DNA: TGTGCCAGCAGCGCGTCCCCGGCGGGCAATCAGCCCCAGCATTTT
CDR3 protein: CASSASPAGNQPQHF

clone size: -
V gene: TRBV10-3
J gene: TRBJ2-3
D gene: TRBD2
CDR3 DNA: TGTGCCATCAAAGCTAGCGGGAGGGACACAGATACGCAGTATTTT
CDR3 protein: CAIKASGRDTDTQYF

clone size: -
V gene: TRBV5-6
J gene: TRBJ2-7
D gene: -
CDR3 DNA: TGTGCCAGCAGCTTGCAGGGGTATCCCTTCTCCTACGAGCAGTACTTC
CDR3 protein: CASSLQGYPFSYEQYF

clone size: -
V gene: TRBV30
J gene: TRBJ1-1
D gene: -
CDR3 DNA: TGTGCCTGGATTGTGGGGAACACTGAAGCTTTCTTT
CDR3 protein: CAWIVGNTEAFF

clone size: -
V gene: TRBV7-8
J gene: TRBJ2-5
D gene: -
CDR3 DNA: TGTGCCAGCAGCCCCGGGACTGTTGCCGGTGAGACCCAGTACTTC
CDR3 protein: CASSPGTVAGETQYF

clone size: -
V gene: TRBV7-2
J gene: TRBJ1-1
D gene: -
CDR3 DNA: TGTGCCAGTTCCCAAACAACTGGGATGAACACTGAAGCTTTCTTT
CDR3 protein: CASSQTTGMNTEAFF

clone size: -
V gene: TRBV21-1
J gene: TRBJ2-7
D gene: -
CDR3 DNA: TGTGCCAGCAGTGCCCGGCTCGTGTTAGACGAGCAGTACTTC
CDR3 protein: CASSARLVLDEQYF

clone size: -
V gene: TRBV28
J gene: TRBJ1-3
D gene: TRBD1
CDR3 DNA: TGTGCCACCGGGACAGGGACCTCTGGAAACACCATATATTTT
CDR3 protein: CATGTGTSGNTIYF

clone size: -
V gene: TRBV5-1
J gene: TRBJ2-7
D gene: -
CDR3 DNA: TGCGCCAGCAGCTATGCCTACGAGCAGTACTTC
CDR3 protein: CASSYAYEQYF

clone size: -
V gene: TRBV5-6
J gene: TRBJ1-1
D gene: -
CDR3 DNA: TGTGCCAGCAGCGTGGAGGAAGGAACGAAGGGCACTGAAGCTTTCTTT
CDR3 protein: CASSVEEGTKGTEAFF

clone size: few
V gene: TRBV28
J gene: TRBJ1-2
D gene: -
CDR3 DNA: TGTGCCAGCAGTTTAGGCGGGGCAAGGGGGAACTATGGCTACACCTTC
CDR3 protein: CASSLGGARGNYGYTF

clone size: -
V gene: TRBV5-4
J gene: TRBJ2-1
D gene: -
CDR3 DNA: TGTGCCAGCAGCCGTTTAGGGGGCTCCTACAATGAGCAGTTCTTC
CDR3 protein: CASSRLGGSYNEQFF

clone size: -
V gene: TRBV5-1
J gene: TRBJ2-4
D gene: TRBD2
CDR3 DNA: TGCGCCAGCAGCGGACTAGCGGGAGCGGGGAACATTCAGTACTTC
CDR3 protein: CASSGLAGAGNIQYF

clone size: -
V gene: TRBV6-5
J gene: TRBJ1-2
D gene: -
CDR3 DNA: TGTGCCAGCAGTTACAATGGCGCCTATGGCTACACCTTC
CDR3 protein: CASSYNGAYGYTF

clone size: once
V gene: TRBV6-4
J gene: TRBJ1-1
D gene: TRBD1
CDR3 DNA: TGTGCCAGCAGTGACGCCCCCGGGACAGCGAACACTGAAGCTTTCTTT
CDR3 protein: CASSDAPGTANTEAFF

clone size: -
V gene: TRBV4-2
J gene: TRBJ2-3
D gene: -
CDR3 DNA: TGTGCCAGCAGCCAAGGAATTACTGTCCTGACAGATACGCAGTATTTT
CDR3 protein: CASSQGITVLTDTQYF

clone size: -
V gene: TRBV6-5
J gene: TRBJ1-1
D gene: -
CDR3 DNA: TGTGCCAGCAGTTATGGAGCCACTGAAGCTTTCTTT
CDR3 protein: CASSYGATEAFF

clone size: few
V gene: TRBV4-1
J gene: TRBJ1-2
D gene: -
CDR3 DNA: TGCGCCAGCAGCCAAGATCACCCGGGGAGCTATGGCTACACCTTC
CDR3 protein: CASSQDHPGSYGYTF

clone size: once
V gene: TRBV11-3
J gene: TRBJ2-5
D gene: -
CDR3 DNA: TGTGCCAGCAGCTCCTCGGAGGGATGGGGGGAGACCCAGTACTTC
CDR3 protein: CASSSSEGWGETQYF

clone size: -
V gene: TRBV28
J gene: TRBJ1-1
D gene: TRBD1
CDR3 DNA: TGTGCCAGCAGCTTACTAGGACAGGGCGGACTAGTCGGTGAAGCTTTCTTT
CDR3 protein: CASSLLGQGGLVGEAFF

clone size: -
V gene: TRBV18
J gene: TRBJ2-2
D gene: TRBD1
CDR3 DNA: TGTGCCAGCTCACAACTAACAGGGGCGAACACCGGGGAGCTGTTTTTT
CDR3 protein: CASSQLTGANTGELFF

clone size: -
V gene: TRBV15
J gene: TRBJ2-7
D gene: TRBD1
CDR3 DNA: TGTGCCACCAGCATAGACAGGGTAGGCGAGCAGTACTTC
CDR3 protein: CATSIDRVGEQYF

clone size: -
V gene: TRBV6-1
J gene: TRBJ2-5
D gene: -
CDR3 DNA: TGTGCCAGCAGTGGAGACTCTTTCCAAGAGACCCAGTACTTC
CDR3 protein: CASSGDSFQETQYF

clone size: -
V gene: TRBV27
J gene: TRBJ2-3
D gene: -
CDR3 DNA: TGTGCCAGCAGTTTATCTGGGACTTCCTCCCTAGATACGCAGTATTTT
CDR3 protein: CASSLSGTSSLDTQYF

clone size: -
V gene: TRBV5-1
J gene: TRBJ1-1
D gene: TRBD1
CDR3 DNA: TGCGCCAGCAGCACCGGGACAGGCAACACTGAAGCTTTCTTT
CDR3 protein: CASSTGTGNTEAFF

clone size: -
V gene: TRBV7-6
J gene: TRBJ2-5
D gene: -
CDR3 DNA: TGTGCCAGCAGCTTACCTAGTGGTATTACAGGGCAAGAGACCCAGTACTTC
CDR3 protein: CASSLPSGITGQETQYF

clone size: -
V gene: TRBV2
J gene: TRBJ2-3
D gene: TRBD2
CDR3 DNA: TGTGCCAGCAGCCCTGGGTCTAGCGGGGGGGCAGATACGCAGTATTTT
CDR3 protein: CASSPGSSGGADTQYF

clone size: -
V gene: TRBV5-1
J gene: TRBJ2-1
D gene: TRBD2
CDR3 DNA: TGCGCCAGCAGCTCCCTAGCGGGCGGCAATGAGCAGTTCTTC
CDR3 protein: CASSSLAGGNEQFF

clone size: few
V gene: TRBV6-1
J gene: TRBJ1-1
D gene: -
CDR3 DNA: TGTGCCAGCACTTCGTTCACTGAAGCTTTCTTT
CDR3 protein: CASTSFTEAFF

clone size: -
V gene: TRBV29-1
J gene: TRBJ2-3
D gene: -
CDR3 DNA: TGCAGCGTTGTAGGGGGTATATCAGATACGCAGTATTTT
CDR3 protein: CSVVGGISDTQYF

clone size: -
V gene: TRBV11-2
J gene: TRBJ1-1
D gene: -
CDR3 DNA: TGTGCCAGCAGCTTAGGCAGGGTTGACACTGAAGCTTTCTTT
CDR3 protein: CASSLGRVDTEAFF

clone size: -
V gene: TRBV7-2
J gene: TRBJ2-5
D gene: TRBD2
CDR3 DNA: TGTGCCAGCAGCCTTGGACTAGCGGGGTCCCAAGAGACCCAGTACTTC
CDR3 protein: CASSLGLAGSQETQYF

clone size: -
V gene: TRBV5-8
J gene: TRBJ1-6
D gene: -
CDR3 DNA: TGTGCCAGCAGCTTGTGGTTAGGAGTGACCAATTCACCCCTCCACTTT
CDR3 protein: CASSLWLGVTNSPLHF

clone size: -
V gene: TRBV7-9
J gene: TRBJ1-4
D gene: TRBD1
CDR3 DNA: TGTGCCAGCAGCTTACCGACAGGGCAGCAGGAAAAACTGTTTTTT
CDR3 protein: CASSLPTGQQEKLFF

clone size: -
V gene: TRBV6-1
J gene: TRBJ1-5
D gene: -
CDR3 DNA: TGTGCCAGCTTTACGGGCCAACGGGACCAGCCCCAGCATTTT
CDR3 protein: CASFTGQRDQPQHF

clone size: -
V gene: TRBV18
J gene: TRBJ2-1
D gene: TRBD1
CDR3 DNA: TGTGCCAGCTCACCCGGACAGGGATCCTACAATGAGCAGTTCTTC
CDR3 protein: CASSPGQGSYNEQFF

clone size: -
V gene: TRBV19
J gene: TRBJ1-4
D gene: TRBD1
CDR3 DNA: TGTGCCAGTAGTATAGACCTGACAGGGCTTGAAAAACTGTTTTTT
CDR3 protein: CASSIDLTGLEKLFF

clone size: -
V gene: TRBV15
J gene: TRBJ2-3
D gene: -
CDR3 DNA: TGTGCCACCAGCAGCCGGGTCTCGCAATATCGGACAGATACGCAGTATTTT
CDR3 protein: CATSSRVSQYRTDTQYF